The 26 T cell receptor beta chains given below trace back to one sample, sequenced in a study of blood T cells in healthy people across ages. Primers used in a second PCR of about 7 to 12 cycles were a sample-barcoded 5' primer and a J-beta primer mix. TCRdb passed the 5' RACE reads through MiXCR, listing each CDR3 protein once. The sample contains about 1.4 million distinct CDR3 sequences, 59% of which appear only once. The sample was blood. The origin of the receptors is a man aged 18 to 30 in good health.

The rearrangement links TRBV6-5 to TRBJ2-4, with unresolved D. Gene TRBJ2-7 matches the end of the DNA better, so the J call may be wrong. The CDR3 length is 11 residues. Germline CDR1 MNHEY, CDR2 SVGAGI. The DNA for the CDR3 is TGTGCCACCAAGGTGGGGTACGAGCAGTACTTC. It codes for CATKVGYEQYF.

The V gene is TRBV11-2, the J gene TRBJ2-5; 7 bases fit TRBD1. V trimming: 4 bases; J trimming: 1 base; junction bases outside the gene matches: 9. The CDR3 consists of 16 residues. Per germline, CDR1 SGHAT and CDR2 FQNNGV. The CDR3 here is CASSSRGSLIQETQYF. The CDR3 DNA reads as TGTGCCAGCAGCTCCAGGGGGAGCTTGATCCAAGAGACCCAGTACTTC.

Only one count was recorded for this clonotype. The CDR3 nucleotides are TGTGCCAGCAGCCAAGGCCTAGCATTAAATACGCAGTATTTT. This sequence encodes CASSQGLALNTQYF. This sequence joins TRBV7-9 and TRBJ2-3; maybe TRBD2 (5 bases). This CDR3 spans 14 amino acids. V was trimmed by 5 bases and J by 7 bases, leaving 16 bases between them. The germline V gene encodes CDR1 SEHNR and CDR2 FQNEAQ (reference sequence).

The chain uses TRBV6-2 or TRBV6-3 and TRBJ2-1; D not resolved. V dropped 6 bases and J dropped 10 bases, with 10 bases sitting between them. Germline assignment: CDR1 MNHEY and CDR2 SVGEGT. The CDR3 is 11 residues long. The CDR3 region has the DNA TGTGCCAGCAGCCCTGCCCAAGAGCAGTTCTTC. Its translation is CASSPAQEQFF.

The J gene is TRBJ2-5, the V gene TRBV13, with a tentative D call TRBD1 (6 bases). V lost 6 bases, J lost 11 bases, and 19 bases lay in between. Per the germline V gene, CDR1 is PRHDT and CDR2 is FYEKMQ (reference sequence). CDR3 size: 13 residues. CDR3 nucleotides: TGTGCCAGCAGAGAACAGGGTAACAATGAGCAGTACTTC. This sequence encodes CASREQGNNEQYF.

CDR3 protein: CASSVESWDSRVELNTEAFF. In DNA, the CDR3 is TGTGCCAGCAGCGTAGAATCATGGGACAGCCGGGTTGAATTGAACACTGAAGCTTTCTTT. This chain uses TRBV9 with TRBJ1-1; 7 bases map to TRBD1. J lost 0 bases, V lost 0 bases, and 17 bases had no gene match. The CDR3 runs 20 residues. CDR1 and CDR2 (germline): SGDLS, YYNGEE.

This clonotype showed up just a few times. The chain has TRBV2 and TRBJ2-7; D gene unclear. Germline V gene lookup returns CDR1 SNHLY and CDR2 FYNNEI. The ends were cut back, 7 bases at V and 0 bases at J, with 7 bases in the middle. The CDR3 contains 12 residues. The CDR3 loop reads CASKASSYEQYF. The CDR3 nucleotides read TGTGCCAGCAAGGCTAGCTCCTACGAGCAGTACTTC.

This chain links TRBV29-1 with TRBJ2-4; 8 bases are shared with TRBD1. Germline V gene lookup returns CDR1 SQVTM and CDR2 ANQGSEA. J was trimmed by 3 bases and V by 6 bases; bases with no gene match: 4. The CDR3 extends over 13 amino acids. CDR3 loop: CSVVGQGKNIQYF. In DNA, the CDR3 is TGCAGCGTCGTCGGACAGGGCAAAAACATTCAGTACTTC.

The chain carries TRBV10-3 and TRBJ2-3, with D possibly matching TRBD1 (6 bases). Germline assignment: CDR1 ENHRY and CDR2 SYGVKD. Trimming took off 2 bases at V and 1 base at J, with 28 bases between the two ends. This CDR3 is 21 amino acids long. CDR3 coding DNA: TGTGCCATCAGTGAGCCACTACTTCAAGACAGGATTGGGGACGGCACAGATACGCAGTATTTT. This translates into CAISEPLLQDRIGDGTDTQYF.

The J gene is TRBJ1-1, the V gene TRBV6-1; 9 bases fit TRBD1. V was clipped by 6 bases and J by 5 bases; unmatched bases: 10. CDR1 is MNHNS and CDR2 is SASEGT in the germline V gene. The CDR3 is made up of 15 amino acids. The CDR3, as DNA: TGTGCCAGCAGGGAGTTGACAGGGGGGTTTACTGAAGCTTTCTTT. Translation gives CASRELTGGFTEAFF.

V gene TRBV11-2 combines with J gene TRBJ2-1, with a possible D match to TRBD1 (6 bases). The CDR3 is 12 amino acids. Germline values: CDR1 SGHAT, CDR2 FQNNGV. Trimming pared 6 bases from V and 14 bases from J, leaving 17 bases between. This chain's CDR3 is CASSSGARGEFF. In DNA, the CDR3 is TGTGCCAGCAGTTCAGGGGCGAGGGGTGAGTTCTTC.

Notes on this clonotype: One end of the junction is discordant with germline, which a read error may explain. The chain employs TRBV12-5 and TRBJ1-5; D is unclear. Germline CDR1 LGHNT, CDR2 FRNRAP. The CDR3 totals 12 residues. The CDR3, as DNA: TGTGCTAGTGGATTGGGCAATCAGCCCCAGCATTTT. Its translation is CASGLGNQPQHF.

J is TRBJ2-5 and V is TRBV20-1; possible D gene TRBD2, 7 bases. The V and J ends lost 6 bases and 3 bases respectively, with 17 bases between them. CDR3 size: 14 residues. Germline CDR1 is DFQATT and CDR2 is SNEGSKA (reference sequence). The CDR3 protein is CSALGASGEETQYF. The CDR3, as DNA: TGCAGTGCATTGGGGGCCAGCGGGGAAGAGACCCAGTACTTC.

The sample holds one count of this clonotype. CDR3 nucleotides: TGCGCCAGCAGCCAAGATCCTCATGGCGGGAGACGGGGGACCCAGTACTTC. This encodes CASSQDPHGGRRGTQYF. The gene calls are TRBV4-3 and TRBJ2-5, with 7 positions matching TRBD2. Trimming at V came to 0 bases and at J to 7 bases, leaving 14 bases not matched to a gene. This CDR3 spans 17 amino acids. From germline, CDR1 is LGHNA and CDR2 YSLEER.

The gene calls are TRBV7-2 and TRBJ1-6; D is unresolved. Trimming took off 6 bases at V and 13 bases at J, with 13 bases between the two ends. The length of the CDR3 is 12 residues. CDR1 SGHTA and CDR2 FQGNSA come from the germline V gene. CDR3 in amino acids: CASRKDRRPLHF. The CDR3 DNA reads as TGTGCCAGCAGGAAAGACCGCAGGCCCCTCCACTTT.

This clonotype was seen a handful of times. The chain links TRBV6-1 to TRBJ2-1; 10 positions agree with TRBD2. CDR3 length equals 13 residues. CDR1 and CDR2 (germline): MNHNS, SASEGT. Germline trimming cut 3 bases from V and 10 bases from J; bases unmatched to any gene: 3. The CDR3 is CASSEPGLAEQFF. CDR3 nucleotides: TGTGCCAGCAGTGAGCCGGGACTAGCGGAGCAGTTCTTC.

The V call is TRBV2, the J call TRBJ2-6; D call uncertain. Germline lookup yields CDR1 SNHLY and CDR2 FYNNEI. V lost 7 bases and J 0 bases, leaving 16 bases between the germline ends. CDR3 length equals 17 residues. The CDR3 is CASTSGRIDSGANVLTF. The CDR3, as DNA: TGTGCCAGCACTTCCGGCAGAATCGACTCTGGGGCCAACGTCCTGACTTTC.

This clonotype was counted a single time. The chain links TRBV6-5 to TRBJ2-7; D not certain. V lost 3 bases and J 0 bases, leaving 9 bases between the germline ends. There are 14 residues in the CDR3. The germline V gene has CDR1 MNHEY and CDR2 SVGAGI. The CDR3 here is CASSYKGGSYEQYF. In DNA, the CDR3 is TGTGCCAGCAGTTATAAGGGCGGCTCCTACGAGCAGTACTTC.

This clonotype has just one count. This sequence joins TRBV10-1 and TRBJ1-2, with D maybe TRBD1 (6 bases). V was clipped by 3 bases and J by 4 bases, with 12 bases between them. Germline CDR1 is WNHNN and CDR2 is SYGVQD (reference sequence). The CDR3 is 14 residues long. DNA of the CDR3: TGCGCCAGCAGTGAAACCCGGACAGCCTATGGCTACACCTTC. It is translated as CASSETRTAYGYTF.

The genes are TRBV6-2 or TRBV6-3 and TRBJ2-6, with unresolved D. The germline V gene encodes CDR1 MNHEY and CDR2 SVGEGT. CDR3 length equals 16 residues. Deletions cut 4 bases from V and 0 bases from J, with 10 bases between. The DNA of the CDR3 is TGTGCCAGCAGTTTTGCGGCCTTCTCTGGGGCCAACGTCCTGACTTTC. It codes for CASSFAAFSGANVLTF.

V usage is TRBV7-9 and J usage is TRBJ1-6, with 7 bases fitting TRBD1. V shed 8 bases, J shed 3 bases, and the junction held 7 bases outside the gene matches. The CDR3 extends over 15 amino acids. Per the germline V gene, CDR1 is SEHNR and CDR2 is FQNEAQ (reference sequence). For the CDR3, the DNA is TGTGCCAGCCAACCCCGGGACAGCTATAATTCACCCCTCCACTTT. This gives the protein CASQPRDSYNSPLHF.

This clonotype was seen a single time. This chain links TRBV7-8 with TRBJ1-2, with D unclear. Per the germline V gene, CDR1 is SGHVS and CDR2 is FQNEAQ. There are 16 residues in the CDR3. Trimming pared 2 bases from V and 0 bases from J, leaving 13 bases between. The CDR3 DNA follows: TGTGCCAGCAGCTTACCCCGGGAGCATCCTAACTATGGCTACACCTTC. The encoded protein is CASSLPREHPNYGYTF.

The V and J genes are TRBV25-1 and TRBJ2-5; D may correspond to TRBD1 or TRBD2 (6 bases each). V was shortened by 7 bases and J by 3 bases, with 12 bases between the two germline ends. The CDR3 spans 13 residues. Germline CDR1 is MGHDK and CDR2 is SYGVNS. CDR3 sequence: CASNRGAEETQYF. As DNA, the CDR3 is TGTGCCAGCAATAGGGGGGCTGAAGAGACCCAGTACTTC. The variable domain in full, completed from reference TRBV25-1 and TRBJ2-5, reads EADIYQTPRYLVIGTGKKITLECSQTMGHDKMYWYQQDPGMELHLIHYSYGVNSTEKGDLSSESTVSRIRTEHFPLTLESARPSHTSQYLCASNRGAEETQYFGPGTRLLVL.

The J gene is TRBJ1-2, the V gene TRBV6-1, with D maybe TRBD1 (5 bases). Per the germline V gene, CDR1 is MNHNS and CDR2 is SASEGT. This CDR3 region has 17 residues. V lost 0 bases and J lost 2, with 16 bases in between. The CDR3 spells CASSEAYRLHANYGYTF. Here the CDR3 DNA reads TGTGCCAGCAGTGAAGCGTACAGGCTACATGCCAACTATGGCTACACCTTC.

The chain carries TRBV6-2 or TRBV6-3 and TRBJ2-7; TRBD1 matches 7 bases. CDR1 is MNHEY and CDR2 is SVGEGT in the germline V gene. The CDR3 length is 15 residues. With V trimmed by 6 bases and J by 2 bases, 10 bases remained unmatched. CDR3 sequence (DNA): TGTGCCAGCAGCTACCGGGACAGTGATGCCTACGAGCAGTACTTC. It yields the protein CASSYRDSDAYEQYF.

The genes are TRBV6-2 or TRBV6-3 and TRBJ2-3; D is unclear. CDR3 size: 17 residues. V was shortened by 6 bases and J by 0 bases, with 19 bases between the two germline ends. Looked up from germline, CDR1 is MNHEY and CDR2 is SVGEGT. CDR3 in DNA: TGTGCCAGCAGCTTATGGGGTTACACTACGAGCACAGATACGCAGTATTTT. Its protein product is CASSLWGYTTSTDTQYF.